A selection of T cell receptor beta chains follows, all from one sample in a study of T cell responses to AZD1222 COVID-19 vaccine. Libraries were prepared by immunoSEQ multiplex PCR; TCRdb keeps only in-frame clonotypes and omits some of them. The sample gives just over 150,000 clones, about nine tenths of which show up once; about 9.8% is in the top ten. Material: peripheral blood, obtained 28 days after the second AZD1222 dose. The receptors come from an adult who received the AZD1222 COVID-19 vaccine. Each CDR3 is given with its conserved first and last residue. D genes are given only for firm matches. Clone size, where shown, is once, few, many, or a class for clones that have expanded.

abundance	j_gene	v_gene	d_gene	CDR3nt	CDR3aa
once	TRBJ2-3	TRBV4-3	TRBD2	TGCGCCAGCAGCCAAGACCGACTAGCGGGAGCGGCGCAGTATTTT	CASSQDRLAGAAQYF
once	TRBJ2-7	TRBV11-2	-	TGTGCCAGCAGCTCCCGGCTAGTCCTCTCCTACGAGCAGTACTTC	CASSSRLVLSYEQYF
few	TRBJ1-5	TRBV15	-	TGTGCCACCAGCCCGGGTGGCGGCAATCAGCCCCAGCATTTT	CATSPGGGNQPQHF
-	TRBJ1-6	TRBV5-4	-	TGTGCCAGCAGCTTGGGATTTCAGGGGCCCAATTCACCCCTCCACTTT	CASSLGFQGPNSPLHF
-	TRBJ2-1	TRBV6-6	TRBD2	TGTGCCAGCACCCCGACTAGCGGGACCAACAACGGGGAGTTCTTC	CASTPTSGTNNGEFF
-	TRBJ1-1	TRBV3-1/TRBV3-2	-	TGTGCCAGCAGCCCGGGACCGGACACTGAAGCTTTCTTT	CASSPGPDTEAFF
-	TRBJ2-2	TRBV6-6	-	TGTGCCAGCAGCACCGGACGGGACACCGGGGAGCTGTTTTTT	CASSTGRDTGELFF
-	TRBJ2-1	TRBV6-2/TRBV6-3	-	TGTGCCAGCAGTTACGATGCGGCCAAGGGCTCCCCCAATGAGCAGTTCTTC	CASSYDAAKGSPNEQFF
-	TRBJ2-1	TRBV25-1	-	TGTGCCAGCAGTGACCCAGGGCCCGGGTACAATGAGCAGTTCTTC	CASSDPGPGYNEQFF
-	TRBJ2-2	TRBV9	TRBD2	TGTGCCAGCAGCGTACTAGCGGGAAGTAGCGGGGAGCTGTTTTTT	CASSVLAGSSGELFF
-	TRBJ2-5	TRBV12-3/TRBV12-4	-	TGTGCCAGCAGCCCTGGACAATCGGAGACCCAGTACTTC	CASSPGQSETQYF
-	TRBJ1-5	TRBV5-4	-	TGTGCCAGCAGCCCGACTGAGTTTGGCAATCAGCCCCAGCATTTT	CASSPTEFGNQPQHF
few	TRBJ1-1	TRBV5-6	-	TGTGCCAGCAGCTCCGGCCTGAACACTGAAGCTTTCTTT	CASSSGLNTEAFF
-	TRBJ2-7	TRBV3-1/TRBV3-2	-	TGTGCCAGCAGCCACCCCGCGGGACAACCCTCCCACTACGAGCAGTACTTC	CASSHPAGQPSHYEQYF
-	TRBJ2-2	TRBV19	TRBD2	TGTGCCAGTAGTCTTCGCCATCTAGCGGGAGACACCGGGGAGCTGTTTTTT	CASSLRHLAGDTGELFF
-	TRBJ1-2	TRBV6-2/TRBV6-3	-	TGTGCCAGCAGTGACCCCGCGGTCTATGGCTACACCTTC	CASSDPAVYGYTF
-	TRBJ1-4	TRBV15	-	TGTGCCACTTCTCACAGGGTTCGAGAAAAACTGTTTTTT	CATSHRVREKLFF
-	TRBJ1-1	TRBV12-3/TRBV12-4	TRBD1	TGTGCCAGCAGTTGGGGACAGGGAACTGAAGCTTTCTTT	CASSWGQGTEAFF
-	TRBJ2-7	TRBV29-1	TRBD2	TGCAGCGGGACCTTAGCGGGAGGGCCCAACGAGCAGTACTTC	CSGTLAGGPNEQYF
-	TRBJ2-2	TRBV18	-	TGTGCCAGCTCACCACCAGTGACAGGCCGCACCGGGGAGCTGTTTTTT	CASSPPVTGRTGELFF
-	TRBJ1-3	TRBV7-6	-	TGTGCCAGCAGCTTAGAGCATTCGGTGGCCGCGTCCTCCAACACCATATATTTT	CASSLEHSVAASSNTIYF
-	TRBJ2-1	TRBV5-1	TRBD2	TGCGCCAGCAGCTTGGTCGCTAGCGGGCTAAATGAGCAGTTCTTC	CASSLVASGLNEQFF
once	TRBJ2-2	TRBV28	-	TGTGCCAGCAGTTCCGACACCGGGGAGCTGTTTTTT	CASSSDTGELFF
-	TRBJ2-1	TRBV6-5	-	TGTGCCAGCAGTTATGCGAAGGGAAATCTGATAAATGAGCAGTTCTTC	CASSYAKGNLINEQFF
-	TRBJ2-5	TRBV19	-	TGTGCCAGTAGTAGGGCAGGGCGAGAGACCCAGTACTTC	CASSRAGRETQYF
few	TRBJ2-7	TRBV19	-	TGTGCCAGTAGTATGGCTTCGGGCCCCCAAGTCGAGCAGTACTTC	CASSMASGPQVEQYF
once	TRBJ2-3	TRBV20-1	TRBD2	TGCAGTGCTAGTCGACTAGCGGGAGTAGGCACAGATACGCAGTATTTT	CSASRLAGVGTDTQYF
once	TRBJ2-5	TRBV6-5	TRBD1	TGTGCCTCCTCTCCGGGACAGGGAGTAGCGGAAACCCAGTACTTC	CASSPGQGVAETQYF
few	TRBJ2-7	TRBV20-1	-	TGCAGTGCTCGTGGGACCTACGAGCAGTACTTC	CSARGTYEQYF
-	TRBJ2-5	TRBV7-9	-	TGTGCCAGCAGCTTAGCGCGGGGCCTGGAGACCCAGTACTTC	CASSLARGLETQYF
once	TRBJ2-5	TRBV6-1	TRBD1	TGTGCCAGCAGTGATTCAGGGACAGGGCGGGAGACCCAGTACTTC	CASSDSGTGRETQYF
-	TRBJ2-4	TRBV7-9	-	TGTGCCAGCAGCTCCGGGTTGTCAGGGGGGAACATTCAGTACTTC	CASSSGLSGGNIQYF
-	TRBJ1-1	TRBV11-2	-	TGTGCCAGCAGCTCCCCGGGGTTGAACACTGAAGCTTTCTTT	CASSSPGLNTEAFF
-	TRBJ2-1	TRBV5-4	-	TGTGCCAGCAGCTTGGATCGGCTTAATGAGCAGTTCTTC	CASSLDRLNEQFF
-	TRBJ1-1	TRBV5-1	TRBD1	TGCGCCAGCAGCTTGGTGGAGGGGGCCCGTGGACCGAACACTGAAGCTTTCTTT	CASSLVEGARGPNTEAFF
-	TRBJ1-5	TRBV28	-	TGTGCCAGCAGTTTTCCGCGCAGGGATCAGCCCCAGCATTTT	CASSFPRRDQPQHF
-	TRBJ1-4	TRBV5-1	-	TGCGCCAGCAGCTTGGAGGGTCGGGAAAAACTGTTTTTT	CASSLEGREKLFF
-	TRBJ2-1	TRBV15	-	TGTGCCACCAGCAGAGATGGCGGGGGCTCGCAGTTCTTC	CATSRDGGGSQFF
-	TRBJ1-1	TRBV18	-	TGTGCCAGCTCAAACTTAGGGGAGAACACTGAAGCTTTCTTT	CASSNLGENTEAFF
-	TRBJ2-1	TRBV28	TRBD1	TGTGCCAGCAGTTCCCCTGTCTTGGGACAGGGGTCTGAGCAGTTCTTC	CASSSPVLGQGSEQFF
-	TRBJ1-6	TRBV7-2	TRBD1	TGTGCCAGCAGCATACAGGGACAGAAATCACCCCTCCACTTT	CASSIQGQKSPLHF
-	TRBJ1-5	TRBV19	TRBD1	TGTGCCAGTAGTACCGACAGGGGTGGTGCAAGCAATCAGCCCCAGCATTTT	CASSTDRGGASNQPQHF
-	TRBJ2-1	TRBV7-2	-	TGTGCCAGCAGCTTAGTGCCCTACAGGGACGATGAGCAGTTCTTC	CASSLVPYRDDEQFF
-	TRBJ2-3	TRBV3-1/TRBV3-2	TRBD2	TGTGCCAGCAGCCTGAGAGCGGGAGGGGGCACAGATACGCAGTATTTT	CASSLRAGGGTDTQYF
-	TRBJ2-5	TRBV28	-	TGTGCCAGCAGTTTAGGACACCTACAAGAGACCCAGTACTTC	CASSLGHLQETQYF
-	TRBJ1-5	TRBV4-1	-	TGCGCCAGCAGCCAAGACGGGACAAGCAATCAGCCCCAGCATTTT	CASSQDGTSNQPQHF